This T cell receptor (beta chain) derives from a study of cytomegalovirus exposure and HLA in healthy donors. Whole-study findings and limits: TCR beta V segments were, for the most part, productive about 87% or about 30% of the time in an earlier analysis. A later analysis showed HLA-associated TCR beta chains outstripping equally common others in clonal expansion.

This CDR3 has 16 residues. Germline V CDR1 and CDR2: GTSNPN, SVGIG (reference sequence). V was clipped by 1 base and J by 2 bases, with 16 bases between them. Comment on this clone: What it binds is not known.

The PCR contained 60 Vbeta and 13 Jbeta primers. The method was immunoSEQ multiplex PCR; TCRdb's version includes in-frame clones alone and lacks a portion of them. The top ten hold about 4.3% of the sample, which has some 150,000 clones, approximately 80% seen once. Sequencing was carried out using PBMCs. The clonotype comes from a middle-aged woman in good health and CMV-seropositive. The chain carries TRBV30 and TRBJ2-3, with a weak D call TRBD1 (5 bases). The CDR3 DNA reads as TGTGCCTGGAGTGGCCTTCTTGCAGGGATCACAGATACGCAGTATTTT. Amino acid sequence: CAWSGLLAGITDTQYF.